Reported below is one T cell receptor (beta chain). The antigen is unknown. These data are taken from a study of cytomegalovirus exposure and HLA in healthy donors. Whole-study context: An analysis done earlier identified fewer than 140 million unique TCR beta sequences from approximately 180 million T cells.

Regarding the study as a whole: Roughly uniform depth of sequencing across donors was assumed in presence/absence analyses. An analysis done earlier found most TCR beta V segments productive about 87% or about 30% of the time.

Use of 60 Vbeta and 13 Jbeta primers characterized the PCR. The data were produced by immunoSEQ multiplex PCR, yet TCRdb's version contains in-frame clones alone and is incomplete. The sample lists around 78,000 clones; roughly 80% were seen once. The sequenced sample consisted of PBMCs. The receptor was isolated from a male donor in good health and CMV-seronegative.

DNA of the CDR3: TGTGCCAGCAGTGAAGCCGTTAGCGGGGTCGAGCAGTACTTC. Translating gives CASSEAVSGVEQYF. The rearrangement links TRBV2 to TRBJ2-7; 8 positions match TRBD2. The CDR3 runs to 14 residues. Germline loops: CDR1 SNHLY, CDR2 FYNNEI. After removal of 0 bases from V and 6 bases from J, the junction contained 4 bases not matched to a gene.